Listed below are T cell receptor beta chains from one sample, sequenced in a study of T cell repertoires in cytomegalovirus infection. TCRdb re-called the reads through MiXCR, storing one row per CDR3 protein. The sample has around 100,000 distinct CDR3 sequences; 20% to 25% are singletons. The sequenced material came from CD8+ T cells from PBMCs. These receptors all come from a human donor in good health (CMV status not recorded). Some clones in this sample may be carry-over from other donors' samples. The CDR3 runs from the conserved cysteine through the conserved F or W. D genes are given only for firm matches. The size of a clone is reported for some rows only, either as once, few or many, or as a class for expanded clones.

size: few; J: TRBJ2-7; V: TRBV27; D: TRBD2; length: 13; CDR3: CASSYSGRPEQYF; DNA: TGTGCCAGCAGTTATAGCGGGAGGCCCGAGCAGTACTTC
size: NA; J: TRBJ2-1; V: TRBV27; D: TRBD2; length: 14; CDR3: CASSLPGGPHEQFF; DNA: TGTGCCAGCAGTTTGCCGGGAGGGCCCCATGAGCAGTTCTTC
size: many; J: TRBJ1-3; V: TRBV7-8; D: NA; length: 13; CDR3: CASSAPGGNTIYF; DNA: TGTGCCAGCAGCGCACCGGGTGGAAACACCATATATTTT
size: NA; J: TRBJ2-7; V: TRBV9; D: TRBD1; length: 15; CDR3: CASSPRTGISYEQYF; DNA: TGTGCCAGCAGCCCCCGGACAGGTATCTCCTACGAGCAGTACTTC
size: few; J: TRBJ1-2; V: TRBV5-4; D: NA; length: 13; CDR3: CASSQTENYGYTF; DNA: TGTGCCAGCAGCCAGACAGAAAACTATGGCTACACCTTC
size: few; J: TRBJ1-1; V: TRBV9; D: NA; length: 14; CDR3: CASSARGVNTEAFF; DNA: TGTGCCAGCAGCGCACGAGGGGTAAACACTGAAGCTTTCTTT
size: many; J: TRBJ2-3; V: TRBV20-1; D: TRBD1; length: 15; CDR3: CSARRTTGGTDTQYF; DNA: TGCAGTGCTAGACGCACGACAGGGGGCACAGATACGCAGTATTTT
size: NA; J: TRBJ2-3; V: TRBV6-2/TRBV6-3; D: NA; length: 16; CDR3: CASSYPVGGSTDTQYF; DNA: TGTGCCAGCAGTTACCCGGTTGGGGGTAGCACAGATACGCAGTATTTT
size: few; J: TRBJ2-7; V: TRBV7-6; D: TRBD2; length: 18; CDR3: CASSKQPGLAGGIYEQYF; DNA: TGTGCCAGCAGCAAGCAGCCGGGACTAGCGGGAGGAATCTACGAGCAGTACTTC
size: NA; J: TRBJ2-3; V: TRBV6-4; D: TRBD1; length: 15; CDR3: CASSVGTGFGDTQYF; DNA: TGTGCCAGCAGTGTAGGGACAGGGTTCGGAGATACGCAGTATTTT
size: NA; J: TRBJ1-1; V: TRBV6-2/TRBV6-3; D: NA; length: 17; CDR3: CASIPIRGTFENTEAFF; DNA: TGTGCCAGCATTCCGATCAGGGGAACCTTCGAGAACACTGAAGCTTTCTTT
size: few; J: TRBJ2-3; V: TRBV10-3; D: TRBD2; length: 17; CDR3: CAISEKASGSAADTQYF; DNA: TGTGCCATCAGTGAGAAAGCTAGCGGGAGCGCAGCAGATACGCAGTATTTT
size: few; J: TRBJ2-7; V: TRBV7-8; D: NA; length: 13; CDR3: CASSLGPGIEQYF; DNA: TGTGCCAGCAGCTTAGGACCAGGGATCGAGCAGTACTTC
size: NA; J: TRBJ1-2; V: TRBV19; D: TRBD1; length: 15; CDR3: CASRSRDRTPGGYTF; DNA: TGTGCCAGTAGGTCAAGGGACAGGACCCCGGGGGGCTACACCTTC
size: NA; J: TRBJ1-1; V: TRBV28; D: TRBD1; length: 14; CDR3: CASSLPPGQGEAFF; DNA: TGTGCCAGCAGTTTACCCCCGGGACAGGGTGAAGCTTTCTTT
size: once; J: TRBJ2-7; V: TRBV27; D: TRBD2; length: 15; CDR3: CASSFLAGGSYEQYF; DNA: TGTGCCAGCAGTTTCCTAGCGGGTGGCTCCTACGAGCAGTACTTC
size: many; J: TRBJ1-5; V: TRBV6-6; D: NA; length: 11; CDR3: CASSHGEPQHF; DNA: TGTGCCAGCAGCCACGGAGAGCCCCAGCATTTT
size: few; J: TRBJ2-5; V: TRBV2; D: TRBD2; length: 15; CDR3: CASSTSGEDQETQYF; DNA: TGTGCCAGTTCCACTAGCGGGGAAGATCAAGAGACCCAGTACTTC
size: many; J: TRBJ2-7; V: TRBV7-2; D: TRBD2; length: 15; CDR3: CASSSPSGAFSEQYF; DNA: TGTGCCAGCAGCTCACCTAGCGGGGCTTTCTCCGAGCAGTACTTC
size: NA; J: TRBJ1-1; V: TRBV6-2/TRBV6-3; D: NA; length: 16; CDR3: CASSYGAGLKDGEAFF; DNA: TGTGCCAGCAGTTACGGGGCGGGACTAAAGGATGGGGAAGCTTTCTTT
size: many; J: TRBJ1-2; V: TRBV2; D: NA; length: 10; CDR3: CASRDYGYTF; DNA: TGTGCCAGCCGGGACTATGGCTACACCTTC
size: NA; J: TRBJ2-5; V: TRBV5-1; D: NA; length: 12; CDR3: CASSFKEETQYF; DNA: TGCGCCAGCAGCTTTAAAGAAGAGACCCAGTACTTC
size: many; J: TRBJ1-1; V: TRBV7-2; D: NA; length: 14; CDR3: CASSLGVLGTEAFF; DNA: TGTGCCAGCAGCTTGGGGGTGTTGGGGACTGAAGCTTTCTTT
size: few; J: TRBJ2-1; V: TRBV28; D: TRBD2; length: 17; CDR3: CASSLVFLAGGADEQFF; DNA: TGTGCCAGCAGTTTGGTCTTCCTAGCGGGGGGCGCCGATGAGCAGTTCTTC
size: few; J: TRBJ2-5; V: TRBV27; D: NA; length: 14; CDR3: CASKKKEYQETQYF; DNA: TGTGCCAGCAAGAAGAAGGAGTACCAAGAGACCCAGTACTTC
size: many; J: TRBJ2-7; V: TRBV11-2; D: TRBD1; length: 14; CDR3: CASSTPETGDEQYF; DNA: TGTGCCAGCAGCACCCCCGAGACAGGGGACGAGCAGTACTTC
size: once; J: TRBJ2-1; V: TRBV6-2/TRBV6-3; D: NA; length: 13; CDR3: CASIQTPFNEQFF; DNA: TGTGCCAGCATCCAGACCCCCTTCAATGAGCAGTTCTTC
size: few; J: TRBJ1-1; V: TRBV7-9; D: NA; length: 12; CDR3: CASSGTYAEAFF; DNA: TGTGCCAGCAGCGGGACGTACGCTGAAGCTTTCTTT
size: NA; J: TRBJ1-2; V: TRBV12-3/TRBV12-4; D: TRBD1; length: 13; CDR3: CASSQGGSYGYTF; DNA: TGTGCCAGCAGTCAAGGGGGCAGCTATGGCTACACCTTC
size: NA; J: TRBJ1-6; V: TRBV5-4; D: NA; length: 14; CDR3: CASTGSPEESPLHF; DNA: TGTGCCAGCACCGGGTCGCCGGAGGAATCACCCCTCCACTTT
size: many; J: TRBJ2-2; V: TRBV7-2; D: TRBD1; length: 14; CDR3: CASSFGQGVGELFF; DNA: TGTGCCAGCAGCTTCGGACAGGGGGTCGGGGAGCTGTTTTTT
size: NA; J: TRBJ1-5; V: TRBV2; D: TRBD1; length: 16; CDR3: CASSAWSGTENQPQHF; DNA: TGTGCCAGCAGTGCCTGGTCCGGGACAGAGAATCAGCCCCAGCATTTT
size: many; J: TRBJ2-5; V: TRBV12-3/TRBV12-4; D: NA; length: 14; CDR3: CASSSSTDWETQYF; DNA: TGTGCCAGCAGCTCGTCGACCGATTGGGAGACCCAGTACTTC
size: NA; J: TRBJ1-1; V: TRBV20-1; D: NA; length: 15; CDR3: CSARALQGGHTEAFF; DNA: TGCAGTGCTAGAGCTTTACAGGGAGGTCACACTGAAGCTTTCTTT
size: NA; J: TRBJ2-1; V: TRBV4-1; D: NA; length: 15; CDR3: CASSQEIQGYNEQFF; DNA: TGCGCCAGCAGCCAAGAGATACAGGGCTACAATGAGCAGTTCTTC
size: many; J: TRBJ2-1; V: TRBV7-9; D: TRBD2; length: 16; CDR3: CASSDTSGGGYNEQFF; DNA: TGTGCCAGCAGCGACACTAGCGGGGGAGGGTACAATGAGCAGTTCTTC
size: NA; J: TRBJ2-1; V: TRBV20-1; D: TRBD1; length: 14; CDR3: CSARDPRQGNEQFF; DNA: TGCAGTGCTAGAGACCCCCGACAGGGAAATGAGCAGTTCTTC
size: NA; J: TRBJ1-1; V: TRBV7-6; D: NA; length: 11; CDR3: CASSLFTEAFF; DNA: TGTGCCAGCAGCTTATTTACTGAAGCTTTCTTT
size: few; J: TRBJ2-4; V: TRBV7-8; D: NA; length: 18; CDR3: CASSPVGGGALAKNIQYF; DNA: TGTGCCAGCAGCCCGGTGGGCGGCGGGGCCCTAGCCAAAAACATTCAGTACTTC
size: medium-sized; J: TRBJ2-1; V: TRBV4-2; D: TRBD1; length: 16; CDR3: CASSREGQGADNEQFF; DNA: TGTGCCAGCAGCCGAGAGGGGCAGGGGGCGGACAATGAGCAGTTCTTC
size: few; J: TRBJ2-2; V: TRBV3-1; D: NA; length: 14; CDR3: CASSQEPSTGELFF; DNA: TGTGCCAGCAGCCAAGAACCAAGCACCGGGGAGCTGTTTTTT